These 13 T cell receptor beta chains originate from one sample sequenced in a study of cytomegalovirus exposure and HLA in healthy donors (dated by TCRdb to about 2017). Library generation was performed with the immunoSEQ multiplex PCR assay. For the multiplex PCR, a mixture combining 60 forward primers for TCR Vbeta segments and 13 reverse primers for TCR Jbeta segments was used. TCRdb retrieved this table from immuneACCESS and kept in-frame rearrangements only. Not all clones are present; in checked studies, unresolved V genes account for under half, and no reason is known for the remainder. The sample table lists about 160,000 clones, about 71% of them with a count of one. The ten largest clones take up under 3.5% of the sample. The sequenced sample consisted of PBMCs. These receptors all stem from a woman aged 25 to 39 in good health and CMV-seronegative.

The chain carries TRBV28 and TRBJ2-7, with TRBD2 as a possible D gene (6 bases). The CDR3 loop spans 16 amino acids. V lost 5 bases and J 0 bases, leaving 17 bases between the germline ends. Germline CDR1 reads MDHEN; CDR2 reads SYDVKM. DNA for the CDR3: TGTGCCAGCAGTCATGATCCGGGGGTAGACTCCTACGAGCAGTACTTC. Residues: CASSHDPGVDSYEQYF.

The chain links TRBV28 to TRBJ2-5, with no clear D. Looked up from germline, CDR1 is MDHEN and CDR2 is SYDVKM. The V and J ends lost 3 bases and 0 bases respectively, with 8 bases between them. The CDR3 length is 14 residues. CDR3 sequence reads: CASSFPGNQETQYF. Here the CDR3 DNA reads TGTGCCAGCAGTTTTCCAGGCAACCAAGAGACCCAGTACTTC.

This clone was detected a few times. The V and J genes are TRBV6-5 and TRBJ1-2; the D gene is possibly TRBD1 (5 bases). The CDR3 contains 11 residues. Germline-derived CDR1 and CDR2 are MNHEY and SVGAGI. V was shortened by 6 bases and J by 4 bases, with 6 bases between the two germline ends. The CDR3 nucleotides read TGTGCCAGCAGAGGGGTCTATGGCTACACCTTC. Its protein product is CASRGVYGYTF.

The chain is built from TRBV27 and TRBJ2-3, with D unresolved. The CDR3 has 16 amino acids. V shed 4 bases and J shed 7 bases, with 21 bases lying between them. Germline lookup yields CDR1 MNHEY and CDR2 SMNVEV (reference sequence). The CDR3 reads CASSYPSGTLNYTQYF. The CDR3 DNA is TGTGCCAGCAGTTACCCCTCTGGCACCCTTAATTATACGCAGTATTTT.

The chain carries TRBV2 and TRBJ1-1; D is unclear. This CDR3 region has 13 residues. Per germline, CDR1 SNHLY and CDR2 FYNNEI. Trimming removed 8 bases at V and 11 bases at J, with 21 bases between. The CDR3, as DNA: TGTGCCAGCCGGGAGGACCCAAAGCCTTGGGCTTTCTTT. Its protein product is CASREDPKPWAFF.

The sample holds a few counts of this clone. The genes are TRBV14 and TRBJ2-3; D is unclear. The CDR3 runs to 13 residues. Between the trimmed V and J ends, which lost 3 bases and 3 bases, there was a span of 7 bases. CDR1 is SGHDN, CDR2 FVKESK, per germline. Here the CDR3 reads CASSHIRTDTQYF. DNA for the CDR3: TGTGCCAGCAGCCATATCCGGACAGATACGCAGTATTTT.

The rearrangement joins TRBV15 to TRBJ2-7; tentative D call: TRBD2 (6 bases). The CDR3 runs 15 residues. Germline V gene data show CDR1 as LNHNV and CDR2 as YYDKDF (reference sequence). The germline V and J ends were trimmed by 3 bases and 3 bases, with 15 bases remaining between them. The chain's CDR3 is CATSRDAAAGYEQYF. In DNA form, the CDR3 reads TGTGCCACCAGCAGGGACGCGGCAGCGGGCTACGAGCAGTACTTC.

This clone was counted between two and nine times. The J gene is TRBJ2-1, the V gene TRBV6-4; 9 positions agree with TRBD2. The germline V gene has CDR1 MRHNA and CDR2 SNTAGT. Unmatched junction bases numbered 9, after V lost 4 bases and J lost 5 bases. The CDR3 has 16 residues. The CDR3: CASSGPGSGSHNEQFF. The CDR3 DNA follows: TGTGCCAGCAGTGGTCCTGGTAGCGGGAGCCACAATGAGCAGTTCTTC.

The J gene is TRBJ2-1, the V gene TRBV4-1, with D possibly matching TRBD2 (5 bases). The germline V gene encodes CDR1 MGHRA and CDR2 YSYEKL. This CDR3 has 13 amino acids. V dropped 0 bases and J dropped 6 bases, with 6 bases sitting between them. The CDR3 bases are TGCGCCAGCAGCCAAGATGGAGGCAATGAGCAGTTCTTC. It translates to CASSQDGGNEQFF.

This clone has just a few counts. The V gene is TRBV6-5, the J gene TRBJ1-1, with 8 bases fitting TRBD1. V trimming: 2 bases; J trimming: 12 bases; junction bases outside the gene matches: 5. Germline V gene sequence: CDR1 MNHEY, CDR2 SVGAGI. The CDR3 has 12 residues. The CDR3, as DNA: TGTGCCAGCAGTTACCCCCAGGGGGCTTCTTTCTTT. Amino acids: CASSYPQGASFF.

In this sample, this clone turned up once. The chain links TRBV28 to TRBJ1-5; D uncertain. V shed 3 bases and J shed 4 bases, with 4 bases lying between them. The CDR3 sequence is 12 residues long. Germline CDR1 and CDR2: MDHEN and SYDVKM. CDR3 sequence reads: CASSFGNQPQHF. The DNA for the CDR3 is TGTGCCAGCAGTTTCGGGAATCAGCCCCAGCATTTT.

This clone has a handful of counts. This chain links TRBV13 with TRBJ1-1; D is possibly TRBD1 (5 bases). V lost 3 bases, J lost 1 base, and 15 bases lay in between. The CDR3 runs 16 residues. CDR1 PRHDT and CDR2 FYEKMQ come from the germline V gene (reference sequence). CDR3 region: CASSLTFVGGNTEAFF. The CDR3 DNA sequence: TGTGCCAGCAGCTTGACCTTCGTGGGGGGGAACACTGAAGCTTTCTTT.

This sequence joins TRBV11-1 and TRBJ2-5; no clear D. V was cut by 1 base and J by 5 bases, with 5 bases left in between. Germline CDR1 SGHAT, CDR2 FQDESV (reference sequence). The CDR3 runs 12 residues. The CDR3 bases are TGTGCCAGCAGCTTAGGAGCGGAGACCCAGTACTTC. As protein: CASSLGAETQYF.